The 16 T cell receptor beta chains reported below all come from one sample, sequenced in a study of STAT5B mutations in CD4+ large granular lymphocyte leukemia. Clones were sequenced by immunoSEQ multiplex PCR, and TCRdb holds only the in-frame ones, with some missing. The table has fewer than 40,000 clones, around nine tenths seen once. The sample comprised CD4+ T cells from blood buffy coats. These receptor sequences come from a human donor in good health.

The chain combines TRBV6-1 with TRBJ2-5, with 10 positions matching TRBD1. V was pared by 3 bases and J by 5 bases, with 3 bases of the junction left unmatched. Germline V gives CDR1 MNHNS, CDR2 SASEGT. The CDR3 has 14 residues. The CDR3 loop reads CASSEGQGYETQYF. The CDR3 nucleotides are TGTGCCAGCAGTGAGGGACAGGGGTACGAGACCCAGTACTTC.

The V call is TRBV5-8, the J call TRBJ2-2, with 7 bases lining up with TRBD2. V lost 4 bases, J lost 5 bases, and 11 bases stayed unmatched. CDR1 and CDR2 (germline): SGHTS, YDEGEE. The CDR3 loop spans 16 amino acids. The CDR3 DNA reads TGTGCCAGCAGCCGTCGACTAGCTGGGGGGACCGGGGAGCTGTTTTTT. It yields the protein CASSRRLAGGTGELFF. Supplemented by reference TRBV5-8 and TRBJ2-2, the full variable domain reads EAGVTQSPTHLIKTRGQQATLRCSPISGHTSVYWYQQALGLGLQFLLWYDEGEERNRGNFPPRFSGRQFPNYSSELNVNALELEDSALYLCASSRRLAGGTGELFFGEGSRLTVL.

With regard to this clone: The junction shows a germline mismatch at one end, possibly a read error. This chain uses TRBV19 with TRBJ1-2, with TRBD1 matching over 10 bases. CDR1 LNHDA and CDR2 SQIVND come from the germline V gene (reference sequence). CDR3 length equals 14 residues. The CDR3 sequence is CASSMRDRGSWEYF. In DNA form, the CDR3 reads TGTGCCAGTAGTATGAGGGACAGGGGATCGTGGGAGTACTTC.

This chain joins TRBV5-1 and TRBJ1-4; tentatively, D is TRBD1 (6 bases). Trimming shortened V by 3 bases and J by 7 bases, and 13 bases separated the two germline ends. The CDR3 spans 14 residues. Germline V gene data show CDR1 as SGHRS and CDR2 as YFSETQ. CDR3 amino acids: CASSSTGIAEKLFF. CDR3 DNA sequence: TGCGCCAGCAGCTCAACAGGGATAGCTGAAAAACTGTTTTTT.

This chain connects TRBV6-1 to TRBJ2-1; 9 positions match TRBD2. Germline CDR1 is MNHNS and CDR2 is SASEGT. The CDR3 loop spans 15 amino acids. V gave up 5 bases and J gave up 3 bases; unmatched junction bases: 5. CDR3 loop: CASSSGTSNYNEQFF. The CDR3 nucleotides read TGTGCCAGCAGTAGCGGGACTAGCAACTACAATGAGCAGTTCTTC.

The gene calls are TRBV6-5 and TRBJ1-5; 7 positions agree with TRBD1. V trimming: 6 bases; J trimming: 4 bases; junction bases outside the gene matches: 9. Germline CDR1 is MNHEY and CDR2 is SVGAGI. CDR3 length: 15 residues. As DNA, the CDR3 is TGTGCCAGCAGCCCCGGGACAGTAAGGAATCAGCCCCAGCATTTT. Amino acids: CASSPGTVRNQPQHF.

The chain links TRBV5-1 to TRBJ2-2; TRBD1 matches at 8 bases. The CDR3 covers 13 residues. From germline, CDR1 is SGHRS and CDR2 YFSETQ. The V and J ends lost 7 bases and 1 base, in that order; junction bases with no gene match: 0. The chain's CDR3 is CASGQGNTGELFF. The CDR3 region has the DNA TGCGCCAGCGGACAGGGGAACACCGGGGAGCTGTTTTTT.

V usage is TRBV10-3 and J usage is TRBJ2-1; D is possibly TRBD1 (5 bases). CDR1 is ENHRY, CDR2 SYGVKD, per germline. The CDR3 length is 15 residues. V lost 1 base to trimming and J lost 7 bases, with 14 bases between them. The CDR3 coding sequence is TGTGCCATCAGTGAGTTGGCAGGGCGGTGGAATGAGCAGTTCTTC. Translated: CAISELAGRWNEQFF.

The chain is built from TRBV5-4 and TRBJ2-3, with 10 positions matching TRBD1. Trimming cost V 4 bases and J 4 bases; bases outside gene matches: 6. The CDR3 sequence is 15 residues long. CDR1 is SGHNT, CDR2 YYREEE, per germline (reference sequence). CDR3: CASSRGQGSPDTQYF. Here the CDR3 DNA reads TGTGCCAGCAGCCGGGGACAGGGGTCACCAGATACGCAGTATTTT. Together with reference TRBV5-4 and TRBJ2-3, the CDR3 gives the full variable domain: ETGVTQSPTHLIKTRGQQVTLRCSSQSGHNTVSWYQQALGQGPQFIFQYYREEENGRGNFPPRFSGLQFPNYSSELNVNALELDDSALYLCASSRGQGSPDTQYFGPGTRLTVL.

This chain joins TRBV29-1 and TRBJ2-1; 9 bases fit TRBD2. CDR1 SQVTM and CDR2 ANQGSEA come from the germline V gene. This CDR3 spans 16 amino acids. V gave up 6 bases and J gave up 4 bases; unmatched junction bases: 13. CDR3 nucleotides: TGCAGCGTCCAGGGGCGCGGGAGGGCCCTTTACAATGAGCAGTTCTTC. It yields the protein CSVQGRGRALYNEQFF.

The rearrangement joins TRBV6-1 to TRBJ2-7; TRBD1 matches 10 bases. The ends lost 7 bases at V and 3 bases at J; junction bases unmatched: 9. This CDR3 has 15 amino acids. CDR1 MNHNS and CDR2 SASEGT come from the germline V gene. This CDR3 is CASKPGQGIYYEQYF. The CDR3 nucleotides read TGTGCCAGCAAGCCGGGACAGGGGATATACTACGAGCAGTACTTC.

The chain couples TRBV7-8 to TRBJ2-1; D perhaps matches TRBD2 (7 bases). The CDR3 totals 15 residues. V lost 4 bases and J lost 6, with 16 bases in between. Per the germline V gene, CDR1 is SGHVS and CDR2 is FQNEAQ. CDR3 amino acids: CASSYRELAVNEQFF. CDR3 coding DNA: TGTGCCAGCAGCTACAGGGAGCTAGCGGTCAATGAGCAGTTCTTC.

The sample holds one count of this clone. The gene calls are TRBV5-8 and TRBJ1-1; TRBD1 matches at 8 bases. The germline V gene encodes CDR1 SGHTS and CDR2 YDEGEE. The trim removed 3 bases at V and 4 bases at J, leaving 8 bases unmatched. The CDR3 loop spans 15 amino acids. CDR3 residues: CASSWTGGTGTEAFF. DNA for the CDR3: TGTGCCAGCAGCTGGACCGGGGGGACAGGCACTGAAGCTTTCTTT.

The chain recombines TRBV11-2 with TRBJ2-2, with TRBD1 matching over 7 bases. Losses at the gene ends were 3 bases for V and 7 bases for J; bases not matched to a gene: 8. The germline V gene encodes CDR1 SGHAT and CDR2 FQNNGV. This CDR3 contains 15 residues. The CDR3 bases are TGTGCCAGCAGCTTGGAGACAGGGTTTGGCGGGGAGCTGTTTTTT. It yields the protein CASSLETGFGGELFF.

The gene calls are TRBV10-3 and TRBJ2-2; D not certain. CDR1 ENHRY and CDR2 SYGVKD come from the germline V gene. This CDR3 comprises 14 residues. Deletions cut 10 bases from V and 1 base from J, with 13 bases between. The CDR3 reads CATSYTENTGELFF. CDR3 nucleotide sequence: TGTGCCACCAGCTACACAGAGAACACCGGGGAGCTGTTTTTT.

The chain uses TRBV12-5 and TRBJ2-3; D call uncertain. V gave up 3 bases and J gave up 0 bases, with 7 bases separating them. Germline V gene lookup returns CDR1 LGHNT and CDR2 FRNRAP. CDR3 length: 14 amino acids. CDR3 DNA: TGTGCTAGTGGTTTTCGATTTAGCACAGATACGCAGTATTTT. Encoded protein: CASGFRFSTDTQYF.